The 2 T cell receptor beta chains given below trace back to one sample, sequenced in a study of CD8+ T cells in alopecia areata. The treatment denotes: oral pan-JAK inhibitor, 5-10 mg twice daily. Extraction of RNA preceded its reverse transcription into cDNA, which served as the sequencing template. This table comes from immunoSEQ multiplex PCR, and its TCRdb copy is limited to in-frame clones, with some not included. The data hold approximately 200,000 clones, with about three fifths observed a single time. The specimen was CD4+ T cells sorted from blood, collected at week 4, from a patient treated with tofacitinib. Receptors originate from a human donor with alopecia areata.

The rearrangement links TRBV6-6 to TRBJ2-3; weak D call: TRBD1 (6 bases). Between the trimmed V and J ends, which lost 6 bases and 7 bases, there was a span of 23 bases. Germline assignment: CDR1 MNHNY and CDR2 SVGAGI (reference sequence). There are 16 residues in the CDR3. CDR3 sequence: CASSPQQGKGPNTQYF. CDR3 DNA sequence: TGTGCCAGCAGCCCCCAACAGGGAAAGGGCCCCAATACGCAGTATTTT.

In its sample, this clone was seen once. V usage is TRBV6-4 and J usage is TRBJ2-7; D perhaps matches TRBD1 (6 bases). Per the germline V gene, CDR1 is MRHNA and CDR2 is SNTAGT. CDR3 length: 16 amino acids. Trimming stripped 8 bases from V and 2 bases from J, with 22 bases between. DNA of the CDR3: TGTGCCAGCCCGCCTACAGGGACGACTACCACCTACGAGCAGTACTTC. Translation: CASPPTGTTTTYEQYF.